These 10 T cell receptor beta chains were sequenced from one sample in a study of T cells in Graves' hyperthyroidism and ophthalmopathy. From RNA transcripts, TCR beta CDR3 regions were amplified. The HTBI primer set served for first-round RT-PCR of the TCR CDR3. TCRdb re-derived calls from the multiplex PCR reads in MiXCR, one entry per CDR3 protein. Of 550,000 to 800,000 distinct CDR3 sequences detected, over 15% appear once; the ten largest clones hold under 8.5%. Sample: blood. Receptors were obtained from a man younger than 35 with Graves' hyperthyroidism.

This clonotype was detected many times. V and J are TRBV15 and TRBJ2-7; 7 positions match TRBD2. Germline CDR1 LNHNV, CDR2 YYDKDF (reference sequence). V dropped 0 bases and J dropped 2; count of bases not matched to a gene: 1. This CDR3 has 14 residues. CDR3 protein: CATSRDLAAYEQYF. CDR3 DNA sequence: TGTGCCACCAGCAGAGACCTAGCGGCCTACGAGCAGTACTTC.

V is TRBV19 and J is TRBJ2-5; D perhaps matches TRBD2 (5 bases). CDR3 length: 15 amino acids. Germline values: CDR1 LNHDA, CDR2 SQIVND (reference sequence). The V end was cut by 5 bases, the J end by 3 bases, with 16 bases between. The CDR3 nucleotides are TGTGCCAGTAGTCAATTAGCGTCCTATAAAGAGACCCAGTACTTC. Translated, it gives CASSQLASYKETQYF. Full variable domain (outside the CDR3, taken from reference TRBV19 and TRBJ2-5): DGGITQSPKYLFRKEGQNVTLSCEQNLNHDAMYWYRQDPGQGLRLIYYSQIVNDFQKGDIAEGYSVSREKKESFPLTVTSAQKNPTAFYLCASSQLASYKETQYFGPGTRLLVL.

This clonotype was counted only a few times. The chain links TRBV6-6 to TRBJ2-3; the match to TRBD1 covers 12 bases. The CDR3 extends over 17 amino acids. V shed 0 bases and J 4 bases; nucleotides not matched to a gene: 5. CDR1 and CDR2 from the germline V gene are MNHNY and SVGAGI (reference sequence). This chain's CDR3 is CASSYSPGQGAPDTQYF. In DNA form, the CDR3 reads TGTGCCAGCAGTTACTCACCGGGACAGGGGGCCCCAGATACGCAGTATTTT.

This clonotype was found many times. CDR3 in DNA: TGTGCCAGCAGTTCCCAGCAGTACTTC. Translated, it gives CASSSQQYF. The V call is TRBV27, the J call TRBJ2-7, with D hard to call. This CDR3 region has 9 residues. V was trimmed by 4 bases and J by 8 bases, leaving 3 bases between them. The germline CDR1 and CDR2 sequences are MNHEY and SMNVEV (reference sequence).

The V call is TRBV14, the J call TRBJ2-1; D unclear. The CDR3 is 12 residues long. Looked up from germline, CDR1 is SGHDN and CDR2 is FVKESK. Trimming shortened V by 4 bases and J by 10 bases, and 11 bases separated the two germline ends. The CDR3 reads CASSLLKGEQFF. In DNA, the CDR3 is TGTGCCAGCAGCCTCCTAAAGGGCGAGCAGTTCTTC.

CDR3 sequence: CASSELDTQETQYF. The CDR3 DNA sequence: TGTGCCAGCAGTGAGTTAGATACCCAAGAGACCCAGTACTTC. The rearrangement joins TRBV25-1 to TRBJ2-5; D call uncertain. V was pared by 3 bases and J by 1 base, with 9 bases between. The germline CDR1 and CDR2 sequences are MGHDK and SYGVNS. The length of the CDR3 is 14 residues.

This clonotype was counted between two and nine times. The CDR3 loop is CASTSPGNEQFF. The CDR3 coding sequence is TGCGCCAGCACATCCCCGGGGAATGAGCAGTTCTTC. J is TRBJ2-1 and V is TRBV5-1; a possible D gene is TRBD2 (5 bases). Deletions cut 6 bases from V and 7 bases from J, with 11 bases between. This CDR3 contains 12 residues. From germline, CDR1 is SGHRS and CDR2 YFSETQ.

This clonotype was seen more than once but under ten times. The chain links TRBV28 to TRBJ1-2; 8 bases are shared with TRBD1. In germline, CDR1 is MDHEN, CDR2 SYDVKM. Trimming cost V 4 bases and J 4 bases; bases outside gene matches: 5. The CDR3 contains 14 residues. CDR3: CASSSTGAGYGYTF. In nucleotides, the CDR3 is TGTGCCAGCAGTTCGACAGGGGCGGGCTATGGCTACACCTTC.

This clonotype came up a few times. The J gene is TRBJ1-1, the V gene TRBV2, with a weak D call TRBD1 (5 bases). The CDR3 length is 13 residues. Germline V gives CDR1 SNHLY, CDR2 FYNNEI. V dropped 5 bases and J dropped 4 bases, with 11 bases sitting between them. The CDR3 nucleotides are TGTGCCAGCAGTAAGGGGCGTTTCACTGAAGCTTTCTTT. Protein product: CASSKGRFTEAFF.

This clonotype was observed many times. The V gene is TRBV6-1, the J gene TRBJ2-2, with 7 bases lining up with TRBD2. Germline-derived CDR1 and CDR2 are MNHNS and SASEGT. The CDR3 sequence is 16 residues long. V lost 5 bases, J lost 4 bases, and 10 bases stayed unmatched. DNA of the CDR3: TGTGCCAGCAGTCCGAACGGCGGGAGTGGCACCGGGGAGCTGTTTTTT. It encodes CASSPNGGSGTGELFF.